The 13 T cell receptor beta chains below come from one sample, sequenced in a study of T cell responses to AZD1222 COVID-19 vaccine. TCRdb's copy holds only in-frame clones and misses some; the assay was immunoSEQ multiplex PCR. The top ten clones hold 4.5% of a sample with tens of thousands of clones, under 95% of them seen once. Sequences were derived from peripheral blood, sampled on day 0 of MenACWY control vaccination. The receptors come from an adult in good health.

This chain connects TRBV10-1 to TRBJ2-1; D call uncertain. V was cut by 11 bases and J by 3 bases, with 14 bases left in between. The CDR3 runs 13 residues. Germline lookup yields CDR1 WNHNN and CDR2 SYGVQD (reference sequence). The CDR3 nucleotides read TGCGCCGGGTGGTTGTGTAGCTACAATGAGCAGTTCTTC. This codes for CAGWLCSYNEQFF.

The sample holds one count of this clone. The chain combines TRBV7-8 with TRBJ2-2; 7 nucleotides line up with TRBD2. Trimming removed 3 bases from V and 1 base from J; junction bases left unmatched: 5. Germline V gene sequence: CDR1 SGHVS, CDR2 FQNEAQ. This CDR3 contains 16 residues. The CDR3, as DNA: TGTGCCAGCAGCTTCCGGACTAGGGTGAACACCGGGGAGCTGTTTTTT. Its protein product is CASSFRTRVNTGELFF.

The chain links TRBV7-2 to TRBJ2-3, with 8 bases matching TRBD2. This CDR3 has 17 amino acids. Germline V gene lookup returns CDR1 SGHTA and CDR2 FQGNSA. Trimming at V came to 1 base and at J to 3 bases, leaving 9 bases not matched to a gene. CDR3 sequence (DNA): TGTGCCAGCAGCTTAGACAGTAGCGGGATACGAACAGATACGCAGTATTTT. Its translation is CASSLDSSGIRTDTQYF. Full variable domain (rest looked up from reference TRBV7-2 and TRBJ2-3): GAGVSQSPSNKVTEKGKDVELRCDPISGHTALYWYRQSLGQGLEFLIYFQGNSAPDKSGLPSDRFSAERTGGSVSTLTIQRTQQEDSAVYLCASSLDSSGIRTDTQYFGPGTRLTVL.

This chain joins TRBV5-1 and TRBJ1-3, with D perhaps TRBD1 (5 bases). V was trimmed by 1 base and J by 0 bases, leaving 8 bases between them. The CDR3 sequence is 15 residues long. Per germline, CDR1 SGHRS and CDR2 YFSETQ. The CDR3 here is CASSLNRGSGNTIYF. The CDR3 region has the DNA TGCGCCAGCAGCTTGAATAGGGGCTCTGGAAACACCATATATTTT.

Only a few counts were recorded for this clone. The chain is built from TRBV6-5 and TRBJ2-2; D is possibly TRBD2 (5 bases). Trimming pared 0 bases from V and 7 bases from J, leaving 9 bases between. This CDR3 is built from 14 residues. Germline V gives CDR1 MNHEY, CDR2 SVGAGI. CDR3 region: CASSYSAAGGELFF. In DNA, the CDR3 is TGTGCCAGCAGTTACTCGGCGGCGGGCGGGGAGCTGTTTTTT.

DNA for the CDR3: TGTGCCAGCAGCTTAGATCGAGCGAATCAGCCCCAGCATTTT. Protein: CASSLDRANQPQHF. The gene calls are TRBV11-2 and TRBJ1-5, with unresolved D. There are 14 residues in the CDR3. V was pared by 0 bases and J by 4 bases, with 7 bases between. In germline, CDR1 is SGHAT, CDR2 FQNNGV.

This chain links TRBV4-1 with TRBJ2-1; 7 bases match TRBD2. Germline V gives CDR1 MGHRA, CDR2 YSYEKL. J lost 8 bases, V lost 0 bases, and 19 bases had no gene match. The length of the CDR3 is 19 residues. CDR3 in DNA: TGCGCCAGCAGCCAAGATTGGGGGTTCGCGGGAGTTACCGGGGATGAGCAGTTCTTC. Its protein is CASSQDWGFAGVTGDEQFF.

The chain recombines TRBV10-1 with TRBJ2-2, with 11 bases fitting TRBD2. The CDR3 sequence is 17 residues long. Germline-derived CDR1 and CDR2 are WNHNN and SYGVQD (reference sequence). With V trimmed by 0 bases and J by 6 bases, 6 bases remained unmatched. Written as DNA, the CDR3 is TGCGCCAGCAGTGAGTCACGAAATAGCGGGAGGGCCGGGGAGCTGTTTTTT. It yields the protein CASSESRNSGRAGELFF.

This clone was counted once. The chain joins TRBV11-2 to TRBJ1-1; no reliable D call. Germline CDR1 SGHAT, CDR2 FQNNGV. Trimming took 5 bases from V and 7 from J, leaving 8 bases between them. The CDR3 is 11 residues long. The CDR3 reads CASSRGNEAFF. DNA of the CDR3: TGTGCCAGCAGCCGGGGTAATGAAGCTTTCTTT.

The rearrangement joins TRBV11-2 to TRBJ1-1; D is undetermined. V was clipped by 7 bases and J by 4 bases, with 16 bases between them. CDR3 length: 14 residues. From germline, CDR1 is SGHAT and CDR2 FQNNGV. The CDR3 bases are TGTGCCAGCATACTCCGCTTACCATCCACTGAAGCTTTCTTT. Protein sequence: CASILRLPSTEAFF.

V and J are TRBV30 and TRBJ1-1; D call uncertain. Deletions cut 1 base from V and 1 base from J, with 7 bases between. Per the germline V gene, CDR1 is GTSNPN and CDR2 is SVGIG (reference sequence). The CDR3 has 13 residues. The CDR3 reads CAWSGRPNTEAFF. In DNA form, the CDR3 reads TGTGCCTGGAGTGGGCGGCCGAACACTGAAGCTTTCTTT.

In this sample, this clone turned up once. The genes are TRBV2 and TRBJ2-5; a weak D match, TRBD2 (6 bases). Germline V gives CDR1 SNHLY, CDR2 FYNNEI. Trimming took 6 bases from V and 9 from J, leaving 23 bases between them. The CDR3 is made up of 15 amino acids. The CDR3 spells CASSGTGQSSRAQYF. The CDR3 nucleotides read TGTGCCAGCAGCGGGACTGGGCAATCTTCGCGGGCCCAGTACTTC.

The chain's CDR3 is CASSWPRRSGGTGELFF. The CDR3, as DNA: TGTGCCAGCAGCTGGCCCCGCAGAAGCGGAGGGACCGGGGAGCTGTTTTTT. The chain links TRBV7-9 to TRBJ2-2, with D tentatively TRBD2 (6 bases). Germline CDR1 is SEHNR and CDR2 is FQNEAQ (reference sequence). There are 17 residues in the CDR3. Trimming pared 4 bases from V and 5 bases from J, leaving 20 bases between.